The present T cell receptor (beta chain) was sequenced within a study of read filtering for tumor transcriptome and immune sequencing. About the research overall: Mean patient age was approximately 66 years, range roughly 40 to 85; 17 male, about 15 female. TCR-mapped reads were about 4 to 11 million with IR-seq versus roughly 85 to 1,400 with RNA-seq. By R-ISS, stages I, II and III held about 8, 17 and 7 patients. Study outcomes and limitations: IR-seq captured clonotypes deeper and more reliably than RNA-seq.

J lost 4 bases, V lost 0 bases, and 4 bases had no gene match. Germline V gene data show CDR1 as SGDLS and CDR2 as YYNGEE. The CDR3 contains 16 residues. This clonotype was seen ten or more times. The target antigen is unknown. This library used about 400 ng RNA and molecular barcoded adaptors spanning alpha/delta and beta/gamma chains. A single record per CDR3 protein comes from TCRdb applying MiXCR to the reads. The table shows roughly 38,000 distinct CDR3 sequences, with 13% occurring only once. The receptor comes from a donor over 35 with multiple myeloma. The chain links TRBV9 to TRBJ2-2; 9 positions agree with TRBD2. Specimen: a population of CD138-negative cells sorted from bone marrow. CDR3 loop: CASSVELAGGTGELFF. The CDR3 DNA reads as TGTGCCAGCAGCGTAGAACTAGCGGGTGGCACCGGGGAGCTGTTTTTT.